The 30 T cell receptor beta chains listed next were all sequenced from one sample in a study of blood T cell repertoires in COVID-19. Sequenced by immunoSEQ multiplex PCR; TCRdb stores in-frame clones only, minus some. The data show 310,000 or so clones, around 86% seen once. Sequencing input: peripheral blood. The receptors originated from a woman aged 50 to 60 with acute or convalescent COVID-19.

V gene TRBV4-2 combines with J gene TRBJ2-7, with D possibly TRBD1 on 6 matching bases. The CDR3 covers 15 residues. V lost 0 bases, J lost 2 bases, and 11 bases lay in between. Germline CDR1 and CDR2: LGHNA and YNFKEQ. In nucleotides, the CDR3 is TGTGCCAGCAGCCAAGAGTGGGCAGGGGCCTACGAGCAGTACTTC. Its protein product is CASSQEWAGAYEQYF.

This chain connects TRBV7-9 to TRBJ2-2; 7 bases fit TRBD2. Germline CDR1 SEHNR, CDR2 FQNEAQ (reference sequence). The J segment lost 3 bases and the V segment lost 10 bases, leaving 17 bases of the junction unmatched. This CDR3 region has 17 residues. The CDR3 loop reads CATYNFASAGDTGELFF. The CDR3 DNA sequence: TGTGCCACCTATAACTTTGCATCGGCGGGGGACACCGGGGAGCTGTTTTTT.

This chain connects TRBV24-1 to TRBJ1-1; TRBD1 matches at 9 bases. The germline V gene encodes CDR1 KGHDR and CDR2 SFDVKD. V trimming: 0 bases; J trimming: 5 bases; junction bases outside the gene matches: 0. The CDR3 is 14 amino acids. The CDR3 spells CATSDLGQGTEAFF. The CDR3 nucleotides read TGTGCCACCAGTGATTTGGGACAGGGGACTGAAGCTTTCTTT.

DNA for the CDR3: TGTGCCAGCAGTACGCGGAGGGCAGTGAGCTATGGCTACACCTTC. Protein sequence: CASSTRRAVSYGYTF. V and J are TRBV28 and TRBJ1-2; D gene ambiguous. Trimming shortened V by 5 bases and J by 4 bases, and 17 bases separated the two germline ends. The CDR3 has 15 residues. Looked up from germline, CDR1 is MDHEN and CDR2 is SYDVKM.

The chain couples TRBV7-8 to TRBJ2-3; D uncertain. V shed 2 bases and J shed 2 bases, with 11 bases lying between them. This CDR3 comprises 15 residues. From germline, CDR1 is SGHVS and CDR2 FQNEAQ. The CDR3 coding sequence is TGTGCCAGCAGCTTAACGGAGATTTCCACAGATACGCAGTATTTT. This sequence encodes CASSLTEISTDTQYF.

J is TRBJ2-1 and V is TRBV7-9; no firm D call. The CDR3 runs 13 residues. CDR1 is SEHNR and CDR2 is FQNEAQ in the germline V gene (reference sequence). V gave up 2 bases and J gave up 7 bases, with 9 bases separating them. CDR3 sequence reads: CASSLSTDNEQFF. CDR3 bases: TGTGCCAGCAGCTTATCGACTGATAATGAGCAGTTCTTC.

This clone turned up a few times. The chain uses TRBV10-3 and TRBJ1-5; 7 bases line up with TRBD1. This CDR3 has 14 residues. The J segment lost 3 bases and the V segment lost 5 bases, leaving 4 bases of the junction unmatched. Germline V gives CDR1 ENHRY, CDR2 SYGVKD. CDR3 protein: CAISPGQPNQPQHF. As DNA, the CDR3 is TGTGCCATCAGTCCGGGACAGCCCAATCAGCCCCAGCATTTT.

This chain connects TRBV6-1 to TRBJ2-2; 8 bases agree with TRBD1. The CDR3 totals 14 residues. The germline CDR1 and CDR2 sequences are MNHNS and SASEGT. The V segment lost 1 base and the J segment 6 bases; nucleotides outside the gene matches: 1. CDR3 residues: CASSEEQGAGELFF. The CDR3 nucleotides read TGTGCCAGCAGTGAAGAACAGGGGGCCGGGGAGCTGTTTTTT.

This rearrangement joins TRBV11-2 to TRBJ2-4, with 7 bases aligning to TRBD2. The germline V gene encodes CDR1 SGHAT and CDR2 FQNNGV. The ends lost 3 bases at V and 6 bases at J; junction bases unmatched: 5. The CDR3 totals 14 residues. CDR3 nucleotide sequence: TGTGCCAGCAGCTTGGCGGGAGTGGGAAACATTCAGTACTTC. Protein: CASSLAGVGNIQYF.

The V and J genes are TRBV5-1 and TRBJ2-1, with D tentatively TRBD1 (6 bases). The CDR3 is 16 residues long. Germline V lookup: CDR1 SGHRS, CDR2 YFSETQ. The V gene lost 0 bases and the J gene lost 4 bases, with 14 bases spanning the gap. The DNA of the CDR3 is TGCGCCAGCAGCTTGGATACAGGGACGAAGTACAATGAGCAGTTCTTC. The encoded protein is CASSLDTGTKYNEQFF.

J is TRBJ1-1 and V is TRBV6-1, with D possibly matching TRBD1 (6 bases). The CDR3 is 15 residues long. The ends were cut back, 3 bases at V and 0 bases at J, with 11 bases in the middle. Germline CDR1 reads MNHNS; CDR2 reads SASEGT. The DNA for the CDR3 is TGTGCCAGCAGTGACGGCGGACAGCTGAACACTGAAGCTTTCTTT. Amino acid sequence: CASSDGGQLNTEAFF.

The chain has TRBV28 and TRBJ2-7, with TRBD2 matching over 10 bases. Looked up from germline, CDR1 is MDHEN and CDR2 is SYDVKM. J lost 5 bases, V lost 6 bases, and 7 bases had no gene match. This CDR3 has 14 residues. The DNA for the CDR3 is TGTGCCAGCAGCACCCTAGCGGGAGTTGACGAGCAGTACTTC. The encoded protein is CASSTLAGVDEQYF.

The chain has TRBV19 and TRBJ1-1; D may be TRBD1 (6 bases). Germline V gene data show CDR1 as LNHDA and CDR2 as SQIVND (reference sequence). This CDR3 region has 13 residues. The V and J ends lost 4 bases and 1 base respectively, with 7 bases between them. CDR3 sequence reads: CASSTDRNTEAFF. The CDR3, as DNA: TGTGCCAGTAGTACGGACAGGAACACTGAAGCTTTCTTT. The full variable domain, completed using reference TRBV19 and TRBJ1-1, is DGGITQSPKYLFRKEGQNVTLSCEQNLNHDAMYWYRQDPGQGLRLIYYSQIVNDFQKGDIAEGYSVSREKKESFPLTVTSAQKNPTAFYLCASSTDRNTEAFFGQGTRLTVV.

This clone is a singleton in its sample. V usage is TRBV2 and J usage is TRBJ1-2; no definite D call. Trimming removed 6 bases from V and 8 bases from J, with 13 bases in between. This CDR3 region has 12 residues. The germline V gene has CDR1 SNHLY and CDR2 FYNNEI. The DNA for the CDR3 is TGTGCCAGCAGCCCTTCGGGGAACGGCTACACCTTC. As protein: CASSPSGNGYTF.

The chain uses TRBV5-1 and TRBJ1-5; D possibly corresponds to TRBD1 (5 bases). The CDR3 length is 15 residues. Germline-derived CDR1 and CDR2 are SGHRS and YFSETQ. V was clipped by 0 bases and J by 7 bases, with 14 bases between them. CDR3 nucleotides: TGCGCCAGCAGCTTGGGGGGCACACCCGAACAGCCCCAGCATTTT. Protein sequence: CASSLGGTPEQPQHF.

The chain combines TRBV4-2 with TRBJ2-5, with a weak D call TRBD2 (6 bases). The CDR3 covers 16 residues. Germline V gene sequence: CDR1 LGHNA, CDR2 YNFKEQ. Trimming removed 0 bases at V and 4 bases at J, with 15 bases between. The CDR3 bases are TGTGCCAGCAGCCAAGATATTACCCGCGGGACAGAGACCCAGTACTTC. Protein: CASSQDITRGTETQYF.

The table lists this clone with a few counts. The J gene is TRBJ1-3, the V gene TRBV5-1, with D uncertain. The CDR3 runs to 13 residues. Germline assignment: CDR1 SGHRS and CDR2 YFSETQ. The V end was cut by 0 bases, the J end by 3 bases, with 4 bases between. The CDR3 spells CASSLDNGNTIYF. CDR3 nucleotide sequence: TGCGCCAGCAGCTTGGACAATGGAAACACCATATATTTT. The full variable domain, its missing parts supplied by reference TRBV5-1 and TRBJ1-3, is KAGVTQTPRYLIKTRGQQVTLSCSPISGHRSVSWYQQTPGQGLQFLFEYFSETQRNKGNFPGRFSGRQFSNSRSEMNVSTLELGDSALYLCASSLDNGNTIYFGEGSWLTVV.

The V call is TRBV28, the J call TRBJ1-6; 7 bases are shared with TRBD1. The CDR3 runs 16 residues. After removal of 4 bases from V and 9 bases from J, the junction contained 12 bases not matched to a gene. Germline CDR1 reads MDHEN; CDR2 reads SYDVKM. As DNA, the CDR3 is TGTGCCAGCAGTTCGAGGGGTTACAGGGGCCGTTCACCCCTCCACTTT. Protein sequence: CASSSRGYRGRSPLHF.

The genes are TRBV7-3 and TRBJ2-1; the D gene is possibly TRBD1 (5 bases). CDR3 size: 13 residues. CDR1 and CDR2 (germline): SGHTA, FQGTGA. V lost 5 bases, J lost 6 bases, and 11 bases lay in between. The CDR3 DNA follows: TGTGCCAGCAGCGGATGGGGCAGCAATGAGCAGTTCTTC. Translation gives CASSGWGSNEQFF.

The chain employs TRBV30 and TRBJ2-5; 8 bases are shared with TRBD2. V lost 3 bases and J lost 2; bases outside the gene matches: 5. Germline CDR1 reads GTSNPN; CDR2 reads SVGIG (reference sequence). CDR3 length equals 14 residues. This CDR3 reads CAWSRLAYQETQYF. CDR3 DNA sequence: TGTGCCTGGAGCCGACTAGCGTATCAAGAGACCCAGTACTTC.

This chain links TRBV5-1 with TRBJ2-7; 8 bases line up with TRBD1. The V segment lost 1 base and the J segment 7 bases; nucleotides outside the gene matches: 4. This CDR3 is built from 13 residues. Per germline, CDR1 SGHRS and CDR2 YFSETQ. The CDR3 DNA reads TGCGCCAGCAGCTTGCAGGGGGCTTGGGAGCAGTACTTC. It yields the protein CASSLQGAWEQYF.

This clone was found a few times. The CDR3: CASGQDSGYGYTF. The CDR3 DNA follows: TGTGCCAGCGGACAGGATTCGGGTTATGGCTACACCTTC. The chain couples TRBV2 to TRBJ1-2, with 7 bases lining up with TRBD1. CDR3 length: 13 amino acids. The germline CDR1 and CDR2 sequences are SNHLY and FYNNEI. The V and J ends lost 8 bases and 5 bases, in that order; junction bases with no gene match: 8.

The CDR3 DNA sequence: TGTGCCAGCTCACCTGGGGGGGCGTCATATAGCAATCAGCCCCAGCATTTT. Translation gives CASSPGGASYSNQPQHF. The chain has TRBV18 and TRBJ1-5, with a tentative D call TRBD1 (6 bases). Germline-derived CDR1 and CDR2 are KGHSH and LQKENI. This CDR3 is built from 17 residues. V was trimmed by 3 bases and J by 0 bases, leaving 15 bases between them.

In regard to this clone: The identical CDR3 is also encoded by other nucleotide sequences in the sample. The chain carries TRBV2 and TRBJ2-7; D gene unclear. V was shortened by 4 bases and J by 2 bases, with 3 bases between the two germline ends. CDR1 is SNHLY, CDR2 FYNNEI, per germline. The CDR3 totals 11 residues. This CDR3 is CASSAAYEQYF. CDR3 nucleotides: TGTGCCAGCAGTGCGGCCTACGAGCAGTACTTC.

This clone was observed a few times. CDR3 sequence: CATQKNGKSNEKLFF. The DNA of the CDR3 is TGTGCCACCCAGAAGAACGGGAAATCTAATGAAAAACTGTTTTTT. The V and J genes are TRBV2 and TRBJ1-4; D is unresolved. The germline V gene encodes CDR1 SNHLY and CDR2 FYNNEI. The CDR3 loop spans 15 amino acids. V dropped 10 bases and J dropped 3 bases, with 18 bases sitting between them.

The chain couples TRBV5-4 to TRBJ2-1; D is uncertain. The V and J ends lost 7 bases and 0 bases respectively, with 11 bases between them. The germline gives CDR1 SGHNT, CDR2 YYREEE (reference sequence). CDR3 length: 14 residues. The CDR3 nucleotides read TGTGCCAGCGCCGTCGACTCCTCCTACAATGAGCAGTTCTTC. It is translated as CASAVDSSYNEQFF. Looking up the rest from reference TRBV5-4 and TRBJ2-1 gives the full variable domain: ETGVTQSPTHLIKTRGQQVTLRCSSQSGHNTVSWYQQALGQGPQFIFQYYREEENGRGNFPPRFSGLQFPNYSSELNVNALELDDSALYLCASAVDSSYNEQFFGPGTRLTVL.

The chain joins TRBV9 to TRBJ1-4; the match to TRBD1 covers 8 bases. The CDR3 runs to 15 residues. V gave up 0 bases and J gave up 7 bases; unmatched junction bases: 5. Germline CDR1 and CDR2: SGDLS and YYNGEE. DNA for the CDR3: TGTGCCAGCAGCGTAGGGGCAGGGGGCGCTGAAAAACTGTTTTTT. It translates to CASSVGAGGAEKLFF.

The chain employs TRBV29-1 and TRBJ1-5, with 10 bases matching TRBD1. J was trimmed by 3 bases and V by 7 bases; bases with no gene match: 15. The germline gives CDR1 SQVTM, CDR2 ANQGSEA. This CDR3 comprises 17 residues. This chain's CDR3 is CSGGSLRDRGNNQPQHF. CDR3 in DNA: TGCAGCGGAGGGTCGCTCCGGGACAGGGGAAACAATCAGCCCCAGCATTTT. The variable domain in full, with the rest retrieved from reference TRBV29-1 and TRBJ1-5, is SAVISQKPSRDICQRGTSLTIQCQVDSQVTMMFWYRQQPGQSLTLIATANQGSEATYESGFVIDKFPISRPNLTFSTLTVSNMSPEDSSIYLCSGGSLRDRGNNQPQHFGDGTRLSIL.

The V and J genes are TRBV28 and TRBJ2-3; the D gene is possibly TRBD2 (7 bases). Per the germline V gene, CDR1 is MDHEN and CDR2 is SYDVKM. V lost 0 bases, J lost 3 bases, and 13 bases lay in between. The CDR3 totals 16 residues. The DNA for the CDR3 is TGTGCCAGCAGTTTATGGGCGGGGGCCCTGACAGATACGCAGTATTTT. It codes for CASSLWAGALTDTQYF.

The chain recombines TRBV7-2 with TRBJ2-7; D unresolved. Trimming removed 1 base from V and 3 bases from J, with 7 bases in between. This CDR3 contains 13 residues. Per the germline V gene, CDR1 is SGHTA and CDR2 is FQGNSA. The CDR3 is CASSLGVNYEQYF. The DNA of the CDR3 is TGTGCCAGCAGCTTAGGAGTAAACTACGAGCAGTACTTC.